Detailed here is one TCR beta chain. In the PCR, 60 Vbeta and 13 Jbeta primers were used. The assay was immunoSEQ multiplex PCR, and TCRdb's table has in-frame clones only and misses some. The sample has approximately 100,000 clones, less than 85% seen once. This record belongs to a study of cytomegalovirus exposure and HLA in healthy donors. Study in general: Caucasian-associated ancestry cluster membership applied to less than 85% of under 450 genotyped donors.

This TCR derives from a male donor in good health and CMV-seronegative. Sequencing input: PBMCs.

The CDR3 loop reads CASSQRLAGGPYNEQFF. The CDR3 DNA reads as TGTGCCAGCAGCCAGCGACTAGCGGGAGGCCCCTACAATGAGCAGTTCTTC. The J gene is TRBJ2-1, the V gene TRBV14; 13 bases align to TRBD2. V lost 3 bases and J lost 2; bases outside the gene matches: 4. The CDR3 totals 17 residues. CDR1 is SGHDN, CDR2 FVKESK, per germline.